The TCR beta chain under discussion was sequenced for a study of blood T cell repertoires in COVID-19. Study summary: COVID-19 samples collected from the United States, Italy and Spain covered acute and convalescent phases. PBMCs, B-cell-depleted T cells, or T cells were the source of the cDNA or gDNA that made up the material.

Per the authors' pipeline: Counts of nucleated cells, estimated from reference gene primer amplification, were obtained. Repertoires were generated with immunoSEQ multiplex PCR, while TCRdb's copy carries only in-frame clones and drops some. From that table come the V and J calls and clone size; the DNA was used to work out D and trimming. Seen here are tens of thousands of clones, 75% to 90% observed once, and the top ten hold 4.5% to 7%. The CDR3 runs to 15 residues. The V gene's germline CDR1 is SEHNR and CDR2 FQNEAQ (reference sequence). Trimming removed 1 base at V and 1 base at J, with 10 bases between.

The chain combines TRBV7-9 with TRBJ1-2; D remains ambiguous. The clonotype was recovered from a man in his 60s with active or convalescent COVID-19. Sample: peripheral blood. This chain's CDR3 is CASSLGGEGNYGYTF. As DNA, the CDR3 is TGTGCCAGCAGCTTAGGGGGAGAGGGTAACTATGGCTACACCTTC.